This T cell receptor beta chain was captured by sequencing in a study of T cells in Graves' hyperthyroidism and ophthalmopathy. Study-wide context: Peripheral blood samples were taken at initial diagnosis, prior to any treatment. General study points: In the blood, most expanded thyroid clonotypes above 0.001 appeared as well.

Only a few counts were recorded for this clonotype. Its antigen is not identified. The germline CDR1 and CDR2 sequences are GTSNPN and SVGIG (reference sequence). This CDR3 is 15 amino acids long. Trimming removed 7 bases from V and 3 bases from J; junction bases left unmatched: 15. Hyperthyroidism of Graves' type that showed no ophthalmopathy progression within 18 months was stable. It was uncontrolled infection, other autoimmune disease, pregnancy or lactation that excluded patients. TCR beta CDR3 regions were amplified from RNA. The study used the HTBI primer set for a first-round RT-PCR of the TCR CDR3. Using its own MiXCR run on the multiplex PCR reads, TCRdb lists one record per CDR3 protein. The table lists fewer than 350,000 distinct CDR3 sequences, approximately 14% of them singletons.

V usage is TRBV30 and J usage is TRBJ2-7; 7 positions match TRBD1. What was sequenced was blood. This TCR was sampled from a woman between 40 and 50 years old with Graves' hyperthyroidism. CDR3 protein: CASLKKRQGFYEQYF. The DNA for the CDR3 is TGTGCCTCTCTTAAAAAAAGACAGGGTTTCTACGAGCAGTACTTC.